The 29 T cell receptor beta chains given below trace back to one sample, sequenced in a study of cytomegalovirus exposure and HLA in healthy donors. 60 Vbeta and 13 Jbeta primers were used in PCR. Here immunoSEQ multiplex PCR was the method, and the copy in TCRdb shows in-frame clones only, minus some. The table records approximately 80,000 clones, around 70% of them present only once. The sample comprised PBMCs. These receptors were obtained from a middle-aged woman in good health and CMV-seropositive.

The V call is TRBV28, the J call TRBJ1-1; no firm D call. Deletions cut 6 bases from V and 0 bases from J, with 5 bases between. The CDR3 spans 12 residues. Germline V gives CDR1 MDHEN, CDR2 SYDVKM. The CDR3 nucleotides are TGTGCCAGCAGCCCATTGAACACTGAAGCTTTCTTT. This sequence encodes CASSPLNTEAFF.

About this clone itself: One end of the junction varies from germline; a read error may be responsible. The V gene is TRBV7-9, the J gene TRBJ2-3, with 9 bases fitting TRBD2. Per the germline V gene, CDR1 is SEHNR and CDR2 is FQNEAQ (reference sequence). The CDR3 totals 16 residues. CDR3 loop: CSSSLALAGNTDTQYF. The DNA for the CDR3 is TGTTCCAGCAGCTTAGCACTAGCGGGCAACACAGATACGCAGTATTTT.

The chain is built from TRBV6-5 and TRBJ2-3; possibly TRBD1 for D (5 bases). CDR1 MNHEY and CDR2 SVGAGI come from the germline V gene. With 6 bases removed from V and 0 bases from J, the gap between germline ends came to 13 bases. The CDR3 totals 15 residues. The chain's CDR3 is CASSGRGASTDTQYF. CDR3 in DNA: TGTGCCAGCAGCGGTAGGGGTGCTAGCACAGATACGCAGTATTTT.

The CDR3 protein is CAGSRGTYNEQFF. Here the CDR3 DNA reads TGTGCCGGTAGCAGAGGAACCTACAATGAGCAGTTCTTC. The V call is TRBV30, the J call TRBJ2-1; D ambiguous. This CDR3 has 13 residues. V was cut by 8 bases and J by 2 bases, with 13 bases left in between. Per the germline V gene, CDR1 is GTSNPN and CDR2 is SVGIG (reference sequence).

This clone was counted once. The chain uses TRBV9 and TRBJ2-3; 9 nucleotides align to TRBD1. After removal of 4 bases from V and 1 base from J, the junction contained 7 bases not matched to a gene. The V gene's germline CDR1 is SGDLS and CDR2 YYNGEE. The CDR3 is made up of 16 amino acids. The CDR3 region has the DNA TGTGCCAGCAGCCCCCGCCGGGACAGGGGCACAGATACGCAGTATTTT. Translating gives CASSPRRDRGTDTQYF.

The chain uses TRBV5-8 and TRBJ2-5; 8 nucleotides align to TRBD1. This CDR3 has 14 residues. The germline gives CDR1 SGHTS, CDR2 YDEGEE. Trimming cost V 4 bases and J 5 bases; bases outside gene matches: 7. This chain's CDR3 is CASSTRQGWETQYF. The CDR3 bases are TGTGCCAGCAGCACCCGACAGGGGTGGGAGACCCAGTACTTC.

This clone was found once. The CDR3 loop is CASSPRGAATNEKLFF. The CDR3 DNA reads as TGTGCCAGCAGCCCCCGGGGAGCCGCAACTAATGAAAAACTGTTTTTT. This chain links TRBV7-2 with TRBJ1-4; the D is unclear. V dropped 5 bases and J dropped 0 bases, with 13 bases sitting between them. The CDR3 is 16 amino acids. Germline assignment: CDR1 SGHTA and CDR2 FQGNSA.

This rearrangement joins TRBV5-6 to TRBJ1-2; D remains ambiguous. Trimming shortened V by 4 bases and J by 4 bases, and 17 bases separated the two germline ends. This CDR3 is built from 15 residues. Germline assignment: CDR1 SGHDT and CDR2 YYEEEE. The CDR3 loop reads CASSTGGGWAYGYTF. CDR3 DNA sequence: TGTGCCAGCAGCACCGGTGGAGGCTGGGCCTATGGCTACACCTTC.

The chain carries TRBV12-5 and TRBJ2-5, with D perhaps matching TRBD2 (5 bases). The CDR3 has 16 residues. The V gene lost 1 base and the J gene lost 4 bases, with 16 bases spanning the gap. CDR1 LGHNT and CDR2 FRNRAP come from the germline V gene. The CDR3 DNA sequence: TGTGCTAGTGGTTTGGGACACCCTGAGGGTACAGAGACCCAGTACTTC. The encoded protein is CASGLGHPEGTETQYF.

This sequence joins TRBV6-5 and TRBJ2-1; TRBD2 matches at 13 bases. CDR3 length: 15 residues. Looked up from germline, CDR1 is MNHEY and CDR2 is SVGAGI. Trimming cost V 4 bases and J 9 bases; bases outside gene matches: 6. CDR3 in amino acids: CASSWGLAGTGEQFF. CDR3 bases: TGTGCCAGCAGTTGGGGACTAGCGGGAACGGGTGAGCAGTTCTTC.

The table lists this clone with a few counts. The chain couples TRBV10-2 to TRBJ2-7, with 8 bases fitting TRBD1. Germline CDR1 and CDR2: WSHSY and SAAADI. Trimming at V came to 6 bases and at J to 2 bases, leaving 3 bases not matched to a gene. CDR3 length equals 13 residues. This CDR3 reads CASSIQGAYEQYF. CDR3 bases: TGCGCCAGCAGCATACAGGGGGCCTACGAGCAGTACTTC.

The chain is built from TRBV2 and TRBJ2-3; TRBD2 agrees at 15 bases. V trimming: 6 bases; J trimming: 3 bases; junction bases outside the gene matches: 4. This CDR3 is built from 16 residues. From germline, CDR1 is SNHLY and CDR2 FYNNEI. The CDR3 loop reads CASSRGLAGGTDTQYF. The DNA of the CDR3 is TGTGCCAGCAGCCGCGGACTAGCGGGAGGGACAGATACGCAGTATTTT.

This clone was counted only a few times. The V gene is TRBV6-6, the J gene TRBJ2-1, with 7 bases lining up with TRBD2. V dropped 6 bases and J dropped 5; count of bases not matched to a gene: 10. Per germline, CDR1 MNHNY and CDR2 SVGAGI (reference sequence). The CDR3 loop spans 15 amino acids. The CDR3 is CASSPGTTTHNEQFF. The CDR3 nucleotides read TGTGCCAGCAGCCCCGGGACTACGACCCACAATGAGCAGTTCTTC.

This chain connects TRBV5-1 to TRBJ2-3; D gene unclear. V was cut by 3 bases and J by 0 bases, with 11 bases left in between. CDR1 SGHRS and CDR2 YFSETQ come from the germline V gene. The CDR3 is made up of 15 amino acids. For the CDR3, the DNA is TGCGCCAGCAGCTCCCAAAGCGCGAGCACAGATACGCAGTATTTT. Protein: CASSSQSASTDTQYF.

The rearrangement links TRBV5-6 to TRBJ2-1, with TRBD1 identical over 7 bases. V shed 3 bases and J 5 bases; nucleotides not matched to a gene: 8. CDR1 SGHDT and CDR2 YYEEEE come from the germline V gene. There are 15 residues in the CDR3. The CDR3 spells CASSSTGTANNEQFF. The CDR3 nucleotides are TGTGCCAGCAGCTCCACCGGGACAGCAAACAATGAGCAGTTCTTC.

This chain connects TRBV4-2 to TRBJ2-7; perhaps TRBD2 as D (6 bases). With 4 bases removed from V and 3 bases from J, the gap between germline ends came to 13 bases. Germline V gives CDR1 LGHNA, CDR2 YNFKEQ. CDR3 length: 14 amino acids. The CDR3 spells CASSPQRGGYEQYF. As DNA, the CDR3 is TGTGCCAGCAGCCCCCAAAGGGGAGGCTACGAGCAGTACTTC.

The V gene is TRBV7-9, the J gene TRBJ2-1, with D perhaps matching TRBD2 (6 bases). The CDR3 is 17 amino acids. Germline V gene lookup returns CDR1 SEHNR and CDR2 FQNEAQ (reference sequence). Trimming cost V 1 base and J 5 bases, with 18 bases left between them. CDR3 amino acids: CASSLGVGGDTNNEQFF. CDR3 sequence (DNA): TGTGCCAGCAGCTTAGGAGTCGGCGGGGATACAAACAATGAGCAGTTCTTC.

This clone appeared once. CDR3 residues: CASSASTGSLITDTQYF. In DNA form, the CDR3 reads TGTGCCAGCAGCGCGTCGACAGGGTCGTTAATAACAGATACGCAGTATTTT. The genes are TRBV9 and TRBJ2-3; 7 positions match TRBD1. Germline assignment: CDR1 SGDLS and CDR2 YYNGEE. Trimming at V came to 3 bases and at J to 3 bases, leaving 13 bases not matched to a gene. The CDR3 length is 17 residues.

DNA of the CDR3: TGTGCCAGCAGCGCCTCACCGGGACAGGGGTGGAATGAGCAGTTCTTC. Translating it yields CASSASPGQGWNEQFF. The V gene is TRBV11-2, the J gene TRBJ2-1; 10 positions agree with TRBD1. The germline CDR1 and CDR2 sequences are SGHAT and FQNNGV. V gave up 5 bases and J gave up 7 bases; unmatched junction bases: 11. The CDR3 is 16 residues long.

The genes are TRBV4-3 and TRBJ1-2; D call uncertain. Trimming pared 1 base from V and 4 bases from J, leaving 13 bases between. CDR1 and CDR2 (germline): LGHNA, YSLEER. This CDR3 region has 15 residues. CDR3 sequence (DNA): TGCGCCAGCAGCCAAGGCGTTTCTCAGGCCTATGGCTACACCTTC. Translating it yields CASSQGVSQAYGYTF.

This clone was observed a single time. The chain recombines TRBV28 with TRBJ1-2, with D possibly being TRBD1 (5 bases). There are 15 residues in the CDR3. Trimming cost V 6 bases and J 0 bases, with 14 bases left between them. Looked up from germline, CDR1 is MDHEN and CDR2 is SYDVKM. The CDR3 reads CASRPQGGANYGYTF. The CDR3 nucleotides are TGTGCCAGCAGACCTCAGGGTGGGGCTAACTATGGCTACACCTTC.

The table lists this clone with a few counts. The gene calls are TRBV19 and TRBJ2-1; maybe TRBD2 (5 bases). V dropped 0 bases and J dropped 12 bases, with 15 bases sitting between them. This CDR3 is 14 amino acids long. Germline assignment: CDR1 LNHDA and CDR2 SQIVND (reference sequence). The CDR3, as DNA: TGTGCCAGTAGTATAGAAAGGTTGTCGCGGGTGCAGTTCTTC. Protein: CASSIERLSRVQFF. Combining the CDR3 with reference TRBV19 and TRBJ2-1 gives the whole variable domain DGGITQSPKYLFRKEGQNVTLSCEQNLNHDAMYWYRQDPGQGLRLIYYSQIVNDFQKGDIAEGYSVSREKKESFPLTVTSAQKNPTAFYLCASSIERLSRVQFFGPGTRLTVL.

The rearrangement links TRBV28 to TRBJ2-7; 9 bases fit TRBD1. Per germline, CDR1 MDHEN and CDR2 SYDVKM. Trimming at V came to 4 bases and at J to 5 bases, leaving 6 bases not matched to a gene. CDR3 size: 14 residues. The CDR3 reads CASSSTGGRNEQYF. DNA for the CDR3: TGTGCCAGCAGTTCCACAGGGGGCCGGAACGAGCAGTACTTC.

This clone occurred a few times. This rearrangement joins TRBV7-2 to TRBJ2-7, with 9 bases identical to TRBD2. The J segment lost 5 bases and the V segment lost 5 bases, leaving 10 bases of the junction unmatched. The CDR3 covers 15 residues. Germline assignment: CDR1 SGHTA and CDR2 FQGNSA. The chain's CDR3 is CASSQSGLAMNEQYF. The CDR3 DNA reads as TGTGCCAGCAGCCAGAGTGGACTAGCGATGAACGAGCAGTACTTC.

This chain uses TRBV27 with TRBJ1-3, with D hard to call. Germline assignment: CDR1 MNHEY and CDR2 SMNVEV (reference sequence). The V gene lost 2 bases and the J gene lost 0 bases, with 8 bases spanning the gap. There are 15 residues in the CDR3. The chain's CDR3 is CASSLGPASGNTIYF. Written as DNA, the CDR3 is TGTGCCAGCAGTTTAGGGCCAGCCTCTGGAAACACCATATATTTT.

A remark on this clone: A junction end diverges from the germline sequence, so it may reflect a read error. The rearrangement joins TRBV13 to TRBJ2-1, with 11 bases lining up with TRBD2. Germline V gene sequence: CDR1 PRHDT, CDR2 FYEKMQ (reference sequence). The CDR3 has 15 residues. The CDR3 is CASSYGTSGNNERFF. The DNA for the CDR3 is TGTGCCAGCAGCTACGGGACTAGCGGTAACAATGAGCGGTTCTTC.

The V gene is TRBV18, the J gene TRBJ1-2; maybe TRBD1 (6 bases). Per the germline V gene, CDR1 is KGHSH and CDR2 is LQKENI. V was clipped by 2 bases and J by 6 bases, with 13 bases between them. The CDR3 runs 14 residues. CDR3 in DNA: TGTGCCAGCTCACCATCCTCAGGGGTCGATGGCTACACCTTC. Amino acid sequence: CASSPSSGVDGYTF.

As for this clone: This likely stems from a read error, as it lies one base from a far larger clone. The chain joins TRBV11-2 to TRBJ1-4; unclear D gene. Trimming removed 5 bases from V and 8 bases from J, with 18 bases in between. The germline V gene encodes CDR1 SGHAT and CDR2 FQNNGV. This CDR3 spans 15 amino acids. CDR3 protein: CASSPEGGFREKLFF. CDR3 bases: TGTGCCAGCAGCCCTGAAGGAGGGTTTAGGGAAAAACTGTTTTTT.

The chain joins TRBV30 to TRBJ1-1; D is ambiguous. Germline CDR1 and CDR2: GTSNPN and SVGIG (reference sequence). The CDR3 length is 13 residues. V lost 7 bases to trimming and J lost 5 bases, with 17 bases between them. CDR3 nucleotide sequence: TGTGCCTCGCTTTTACGGGGAGTAACTGAAGCTTTCTTT. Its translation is CASLLRGVTEAFF.